This is a list of T cell receptor beta chains from one sample in a study of immune cell composition in non-small cell lung cancer. The protocol was immunoSEQ multiplex PCR, while the TCRdb copy is restricted to in-frame clones and leaves out a portion. The repertoire holds about 3,100 clones, with about 83% as singletons. The sequenced sample was lung tumor tissue. The receptors originated from a human donor with non-small cell lung cancer. The CDR3 runs from the conserved cysteine through the conserved F or W. A D gene is named only where the DNA matches it firmly.

>16|TRBV7-9|TRBJ2-2|TRBD2
CASSPTSGGNTGELFF
TGTGCCAGCAGCCCTACTAGCGGGGGAAACACCGGGGAGCTGTTTTTT
>19|TRBV7-6|TRBJ2-3|TRBD1
CASSLRAGTGGLRNDTQYF
TGTGCCAGCAGCCTAAGAGCCGGGACAGGGGGCTTAAGGAACGATACGCAGTATTTT
>14|TRBV5-6|TRBJ1-1|TRBD1
CASRSGTGLTEAFF
TGTGCCAGCAGGTCCGGGACAGGACTTACTGAAGCTTTCTTT
>14|TRBV27|TRBJ2-3|TRBD2
CASSLRTSGDTQYF
TGTGCCAGCAGTTTGCGGACTAGCGGTGATACGCAGTATTTT
>13|TRBV5-1|TRBJ2-7|TRBD1
CASTRTGSDEQYF
TGCGCCAGCACCAGGACAGGGTCGGACGAGCAGTACTTC
>16|TRBV6-4|TRBJ2-3|TRBD1
CASSDAWGQSTDTQYF
TGTGCCAGCAGTGACGCTTGGGGACAGAGCACAGATACGCAGTATTTT
>13|TRBV19|TRBJ1-5|.
CASSIAGRQPQHF
TGTGCCAGTAGTATCGCCGGGAGGCAGCCCCAGCATTTT
>20|TRBV30|TRBJ1-5|.
CAWSVPTPTYRRDSNQPQHF
TGTGCCTGGAGTGTACCCACCCCCACCTACAGGAGAGATAGCAATCAGCCCCAGCATTTT
>13|TRBV7-2|TRBJ1-5|TRBD1
CASSSQGHQPQHF
TGTGCCAGCAGCTCACAGGGGCATCAGCCCCAGCATTTT
>14|TRBV5-4|TRBJ1-2|.
CAGSTRDSPWGYTF
TGTGCCGGCTCAACCCGGGACTCCCCGTGGGGCTACACCTTC